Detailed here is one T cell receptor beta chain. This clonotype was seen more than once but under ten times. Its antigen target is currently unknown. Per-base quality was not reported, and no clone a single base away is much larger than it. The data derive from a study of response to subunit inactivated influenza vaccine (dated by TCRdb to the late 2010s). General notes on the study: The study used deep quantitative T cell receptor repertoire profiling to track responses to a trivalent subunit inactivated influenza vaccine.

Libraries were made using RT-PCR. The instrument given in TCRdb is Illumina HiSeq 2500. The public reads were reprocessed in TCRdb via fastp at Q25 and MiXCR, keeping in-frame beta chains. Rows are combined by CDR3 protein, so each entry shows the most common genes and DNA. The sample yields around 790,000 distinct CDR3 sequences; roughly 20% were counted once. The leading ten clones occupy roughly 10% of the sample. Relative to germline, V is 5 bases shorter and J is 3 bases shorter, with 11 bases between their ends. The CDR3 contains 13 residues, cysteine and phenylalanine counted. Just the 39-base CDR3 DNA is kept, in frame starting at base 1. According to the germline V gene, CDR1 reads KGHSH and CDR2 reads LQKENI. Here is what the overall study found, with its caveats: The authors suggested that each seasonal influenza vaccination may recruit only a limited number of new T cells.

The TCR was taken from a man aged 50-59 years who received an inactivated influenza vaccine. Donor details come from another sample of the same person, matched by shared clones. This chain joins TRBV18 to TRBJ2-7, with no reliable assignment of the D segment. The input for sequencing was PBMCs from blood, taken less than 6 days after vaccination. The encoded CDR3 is CASSKAEIYEQYF. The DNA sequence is TGTGCCAGCTCAAAGGCAGAAATCTACGAGCAGTACTTC.